The entry below describes one T cell receptor (beta chain). Its target is not known. These data come from a study of cytomegalovirus exposure and HLA in healthy donors. Overall study findings and caveats: Certain indistinguishable V segments, among them TRBV6-2 and TRBV6-3, were excluded. Presence/absence results assume similar sequencing depth per donor, which may not hold. Reports state that TCR beta sequences accurately predicted most subjects' HLA-A and HLA-B alleles.

Germline V CDR1 and CDR2: SNHLY, FYNNEI. Trimming pared 7 bases from V and 4 bases from J, leaving 22 bases between. The CDR3 totals 16 residues. In the PCR, 60 Vbeta and 13 Jbeta primers were used. The assay was immunoSEQ multiplex PCR, and TCRdb's table has in-frame clones only and misses some. The table lists 200,000 to 250,000 clones, about 80% of them singletons. Though probably carrying unrecorded immune exposures, donors were nominally healthy at sampling. The origin of this receptor is a man between 40 and 49 years old in good health and CMV-seronegative. The V and J genes are TRBV2 and TRBJ2-5, with D possibly TRBD2 on 6 matching bases. Source material: PBMCs. The DNA of the CDR3 is TGTGCCAGCACTGGTTTTGGGGGGAGTAGGTTAGAGACCCAGTACTTC. It codes for CASTGFGGSRLETQYF. Full variable domain (rest looked up from reference TRBV2 and TRBJ2-5): EPEVTQTPSHQVTQMGQEVILRCVPISNHLYFYWYRQILGQKVEFLVSFYNNEISEKSEIFDDQFSVERPDGSNFTLKIRSTKLEDSAMYFCASTGFGGSRLETQYFGPGTRLLVL.